The clone carrying this TCR beta chain was recorded many times. RNA transcripts yielded amplified TCR beta CDR3 regions. HTBI primers were employed in a first-round RT-PCR of the TCR CDR3. Each CDR3 protein is one row after TCRdb ran MiXCR on the multiplex PCR reads. The repertoire holds roughly 720,000 distinct CDR3 sequences, with 15% to 20% as singletons. Trimming pared 4 bases from V and 6 bases from J, leaving 10 bases between. CDR3 length: 13 amino acids. This sample stems from a study of T cells in Graves' hyperthyroidism and ophthalmopathy. The clonotype originates from a man between 45 and 60 years old with Graves' hyperthyroidism. The source material was blood. This chain uses TRBV12-3 or TRBV12-4 with TRBJ2-1, with D unclear. CDR3 amino acids: CASSWVRFNEQFF. The CDR3 DNA follows: TGTGCCAGCAGTTGGGTGCGGTTCAATGAGCAGTTCTTC.